Below are 19 T cell receptor beta chains sequenced from a single sample in a study of persistence of HIV-infected CD4 T cells. Lysates of CMV-infected fibroblasts at 10 ug/mL stimulated these cells. Sorted nonresponding memory CD4+ T cells were CD40L-negative, CD69-negative, CD45RO-high. Sequencing used immunoSEQ version 4 in survey mode. Sequencing used immunoSEQ multiplex PCR; TCRdb keeps in-frame clones, though not all of them. The sample carries roughly 32,000 clones, roughly four fifths recorded once. These receptors' antigens are unknown. This sample comprised CD4+ T cells sorted from PBMCs after roughly 18-hour stimulation, obtained from a patient who received antiretroviral therapy. These receptors came from an adult man with HIV who was CMV-seropositive.

V and J are TRBV9 and TRBJ2-3; 10 bases are shared with TRBD2. Germline-derived CDR1 and CDR2 are SGDLS and YYNGEE. Losses at the gene ends were 0 bases for V and 4 bases for J; bases not matched to a gene: 5. The CDR3 totals 16 residues. CDR3: CASSVASGGISDTQYF. The CDR3 region has the DNA TGTGCCAGCAGCGTAGCTAGCGGGGGAATTTCAGATACGCAGTATTTT.

V usage is TRBV18 and J usage is TRBJ1-3, with a weak D call TRBD1 (6 bases). CDR3 length equals 16 residues. The V gene's germline CDR1 is KGHSH and CDR2 LQKENI. Trimming shortened V by 1 base and J by 0 bases, and 10 bases separated the two germline ends. CDR3: CASSPLTGLSGNTIYF. CDR3 in DNA: TGTGCCAGCTCACCACTGACAGGCCTCTCTGGAAACACCATATATTTT.

V usage is TRBV24-1 and J usage is TRBJ2-2; 9 nucleotides line up with TRBD1. Losses at the gene ends were 5 bases for V and 6 bases for J; bases not matched to a gene: 6. The CDR3 loop spans 15 amino acids. Germline CDR1 KGHDR, CDR2 SFDVKD. The CDR3 region has the DNA TGTGCCACCAGTGCAATACAGGGGGCGGCCGGGGAGCTGTTTTTT. Amino acid sequence: CATSAIQGAAGELFF.

The chain combines TRBV18 with TRBJ1-1, with D possibly being TRBD1 (6 bases). This CDR3 comprises 16 residues. The V end was cut by 3 bases, the J end by 4 bases, with 18 bases between. The V gene's germline CDR1 is KGHSH and CDR2 LQKENI. CDR3 sequence reads: CASSPLPGGAGTEAFF. In DNA, the CDR3 is TGTGCCAGCTCACCCCTCCCGGGGGGGGCCGGCACTGAAGCTTTCTTT.

The chain combines TRBV30 with TRBJ2-6; D not certain. From germline, CDR1 is GTSNPN and CDR2 SVGIG (reference sequence). V lost 0 bases, J lost 0 bases, and 0 bases lay in between. The CDR3 has 13 amino acids. CDR3 DNA: TGTGCCTGGAGTGTCTCTGGGGCCAACGTCCTGACTTTC. Amino acids: CAWSVSGANVLTF.

This clone showed up just a few times. The chain carries TRBV5-1 and TRBJ1-4; 7 bases fit TRBD1. CDR1 and CDR2 from the germline V gene are SGHRS and YFSETQ. Unmatched junction bases numbered 5, after V lost 1 base and J lost 5 bases. This CDR3 has 15 amino acids. CDR3 sequence (DNA): TGCGCCAGCAGCTTGCGATCGGGACAGAATGAAAAACTGTTTTTT. Translating gives CASSLRSGQNEKLFF.

The chain carries TRBV18 and TRBJ2-1, with D possibly being TRBD2 (5 bases). V gave up 2 bases and J gave up 4 bases, with 12 bases separating them. Germline CDR1 is KGHSH and CDR2 is LQKENI. The CDR3 has 15 amino acids. CDR3 sequence: CASSPRAGLYNEQFF. The CDR3 nucleotides read TGTGCCAGCTCACCAAGGGCGGGCCTTTACAATGAGCAGTTCTTC.

J is TRBJ2-5 and V is TRBV4-2, with 13 bases fitting TRBD2. Germline CDR1 LGHNA, CDR2 YNFKEQ. The CDR3 is made up of 17 amino acids. Trimming took 3 bases from V and 3 from J; bases not matched to a gene: 7. CDR3 amino acids: CASSQGGLAGSKETQYF. In nucleotides, the CDR3 is TGTGCCAGCAGCCAGGGGGGACTAGCGGGATCAAAAGAGACCCAGTACTTC.

This chain joins TRBV7-9 and TRBJ2-3; maybe TRBD2 (6 bases). Germline V gene sequence: CDR1 SEHNR, CDR2 FQNEAQ (reference sequence). This CDR3 contains 14 residues. V was shortened by 5 bases and J by 0 bases, with 9 bases between the two germline ends. The CDR3 here is CASSERGSTDTQYF. CDR3 bases: TGTGCCAGCAGCGAACGGGGGAGCACAGATACGCAGTATTTT.

V gene TRBV19 combines with J gene TRBJ2-4; the D gene could be TRBD1 or TRBD2 (6 bases each). From germline, CDR1 is LNHDA and CDR2 SQIVND (reference sequence). This CDR3 is built from 16 residues. Trimming took 1 base from V and 2 from J, leaving 12 bases between them. The CDR3 DNA follows: TGTGCCAGTAGTATAGTCGGGGGCGAATCCAAAAACATTCAGTACTTC. It is translated as CASSIVGGESKNIQYF.

This chain links TRBV3-1 (or the pseudogene TRBV3-2) with TRBJ1-5; D perhaps matches TRBD1 (5 bases). Trimming took 1 base from V and 4 from J, leaving 8 bases between them. The V gene's germline CDR1 is LGHDT and CDR2 YNNKEL (reference sequence). This CDR3 is 14 amino acids long. The DNA for the CDR3 is TGTGCCAGCAGCCAAGGACAGCGGAATCAGCCCCAGCATTTT. It codes for CASSQGQRNQPQHF.

The CDR3 sequence is CASSPTRPVNIQYF. CDR3 coding DNA: TGTGCCAGCTCACCGACAAGGCCAGTAAACATTCAGTACTTC. The rearrangement uses TRBV18 and TRBJ2-4; D is ambiguous. V lost 3 bases and J lost 6, with 12 bases in between. CDR3 length: 14 residues. Germline V gives CDR1 KGHSH, CDR2 LQKENI.

In this sample, this clone turned up once. The gene calls are TRBV19 and TRBJ2-5; a possible D gene is TRBD1 (5 bases). Germline V gene lookup returns CDR1 LNHDA and CDR2 SQIVND (reference sequence). Trimming cost V 3 bases and J 4 bases, with 15 bases left between them. This CDR3 is 15 amino acids long. The chain's CDR3 is CASSIGQGRGETQYF. DNA for the CDR3: TGTGCCAGTAGTATCGGGCAGGGTCGAGGAGAGACCCAGTACTTC. Drawing the rest from reference TRBV19 and TRBJ2-5, the complete variable domain is DGGITQSPKYLFRKEGQNVTLSCEQNLNHDAMYWYRQDPGQGLRLIYYSQIVNDFQKGDIAEGYSVSREKKESFPLTVTSAQKNPTAFYLCASSIGQGRGETQYFGPGTRLLVL.

The V gene is TRBV2, the J gene TRBJ2-2, with TRBD1 matching over 10 bases. Germline V CDR1 and CDR2: SNHLY, FYNNEI. With V trimmed by 7 bases and J by 4 bases, 9 bases remained unmatched. The CDR3 consists of 16 residues. The CDR3 nucleotides read TGTGCCAGCAAACGGACAGGGGGGATTATCACCGGGGAGCTGTTTTTT. Translated: CASKRTGGIITGELFF.

This clone was seen a single time. V is TRBV12-5 and J is TRBJ2-2; D is possibly TRBD1 or TRBD2 (5 bases each). Per the germline V gene, CDR1 is LGHNT and CDR2 is FRNRAP. V lost 1 base and J 5 bases, leaving 14 bases between the germline ends. CDR3 size: 16 residues. CDR3 sequence (DNA): TGTGCTAGTGGTTTGGCCTCCGGGACCCTGACCGGGGAGCTGTTTTTT. This translates into CASGLASGTLTGELFF.

The chain has TRBV7-9 and TRBJ1-1, with no clear D. This CDR3 comprises 14 residues. V was shortened by 0 bases and J by 5 bases, with 10 bases between the two germline ends. Germline CDR1 is SEHNR and CDR2 is FQNEAQ (reference sequence). Here the CDR3 reads CASSLARGRTEAFF. The CDR3 coding sequence is TGTGCCAGCAGCTTAGCTCGGGGAAGAACTGAAGCTTTCTTT.

The chain carries TRBV13 and TRBJ2-5, with 9 nucleotides matching TRBD1. The CDR3 spans 14 residues. The junction had 5 bases not matched to a gene; V was cut back by 5 bases and J by 4 bases. The V gene's germline CDR1 is PRHDT and CDR2 FYEKMQ (reference sequence). The DNA of the CDR3 is TGTGCCAGCAGCAAACAGGGGGCTCGAGAGACCCAGTACTTC. Its protein product is CASSKQGARETQYF.

J is TRBJ2-1 and V is TRBV30; no definite D call. V was shortened by 3 bases and J by 3 bases, with 6 bases between the two germline ends. The CDR3 sequence is 12 residues long. Germline lookup yields CDR1 GTSNPN and CDR2 SVGIG (reference sequence). CDR3 DNA: TGTGCCTGGAGCGGGTACTACAATGAGCAGTTCTTC. As protein: CAWSGYYNEQFF.

This clone has only one observation. This chain joins TRBV15 and TRBJ1-1; D is uncertain. The germline V gene encodes CDR1 LNHNV and CDR2 YYDKDF (reference sequence). The CDR3 loop spans 14 amino acids. With 0 bases removed from V and 3 bases from J, the gap between germline ends came to 8 bases. The CDR3 sequence is CATSRDYGDTEAFF. The CDR3 DNA is TGTGCCACCAGCAGAGATTATGGAGACACTGAAGCTTTCTTT.